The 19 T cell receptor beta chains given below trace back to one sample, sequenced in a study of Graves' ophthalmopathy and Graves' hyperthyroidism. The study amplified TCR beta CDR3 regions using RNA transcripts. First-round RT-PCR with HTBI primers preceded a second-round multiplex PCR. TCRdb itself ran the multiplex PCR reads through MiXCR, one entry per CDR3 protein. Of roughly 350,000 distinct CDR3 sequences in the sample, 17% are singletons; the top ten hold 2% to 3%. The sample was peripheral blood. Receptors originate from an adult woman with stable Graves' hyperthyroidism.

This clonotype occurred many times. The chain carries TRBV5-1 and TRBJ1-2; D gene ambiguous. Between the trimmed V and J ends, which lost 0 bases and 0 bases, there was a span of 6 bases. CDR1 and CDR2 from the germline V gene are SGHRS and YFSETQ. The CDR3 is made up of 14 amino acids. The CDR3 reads CASSLEAANYGYTF. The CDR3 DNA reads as TGCGCCAGCAGCTTGGAGGCAGCTAACTATGGCTACACCTTC.

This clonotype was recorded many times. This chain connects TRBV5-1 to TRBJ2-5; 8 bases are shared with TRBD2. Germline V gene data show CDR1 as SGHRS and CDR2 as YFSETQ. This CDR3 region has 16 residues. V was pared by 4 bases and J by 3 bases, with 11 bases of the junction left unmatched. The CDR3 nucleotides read TGCGCCAGCAGCGGATGGACCGGGACTAGAAAAGAGACCCAGTACTTC. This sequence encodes CASSGWTGTRKETQYF.

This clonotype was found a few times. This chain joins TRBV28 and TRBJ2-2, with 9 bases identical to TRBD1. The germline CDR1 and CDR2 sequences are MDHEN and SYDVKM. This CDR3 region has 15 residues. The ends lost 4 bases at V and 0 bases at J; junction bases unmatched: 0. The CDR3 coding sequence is TGTGCCAGCAGTTGGGACAGGGCGAACACCGGGGAGCTGTTTTTT. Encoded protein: CASSWDRANTGELFF.

In DNA form, the CDR3 reads TGTGCCAGCACCCTCGGCACTGAAGCTTTCTTT. Its translation is CASTLGTEAFF. The chain links TRBV12-3 or TRBV12-4 to TRBJ1-1; D is undetermined. Trimming removed 7 bases at V and 4 bases at J, with 7 bases between. The CDR3 runs 11 residues.

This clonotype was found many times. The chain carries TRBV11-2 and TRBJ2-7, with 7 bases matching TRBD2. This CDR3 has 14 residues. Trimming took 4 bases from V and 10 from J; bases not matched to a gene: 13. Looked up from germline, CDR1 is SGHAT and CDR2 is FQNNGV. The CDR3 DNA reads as TGTGCCAGCAGCTCCAAGGTATCGGCGGGGGTTCAGTACTTC. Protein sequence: CASSSKVSAGVQYF.

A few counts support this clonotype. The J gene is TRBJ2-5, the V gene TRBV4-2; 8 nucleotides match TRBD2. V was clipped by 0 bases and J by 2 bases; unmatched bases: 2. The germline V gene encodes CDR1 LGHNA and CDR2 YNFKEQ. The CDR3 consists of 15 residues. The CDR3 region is CASSQDRGGQETQYF. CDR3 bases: TGTGCCAGCAGCCAAGATCGCGGGGGGCAAGAGACCCAGTACTTC.

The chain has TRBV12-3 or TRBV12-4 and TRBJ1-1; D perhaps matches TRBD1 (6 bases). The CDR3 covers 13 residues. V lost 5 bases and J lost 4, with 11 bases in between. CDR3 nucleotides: TGTGCCAGCAGTCCCACAGGGCCCACTGAAGCTTTCTTT. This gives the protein CASSPTGPTEAFF.

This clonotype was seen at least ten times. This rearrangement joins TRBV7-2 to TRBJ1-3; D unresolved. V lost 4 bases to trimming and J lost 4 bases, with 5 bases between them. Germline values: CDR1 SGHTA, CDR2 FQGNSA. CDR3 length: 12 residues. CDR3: CASSYEGNTIYF. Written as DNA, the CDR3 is TGTGCCAGCAGCTATGAGGGAAACACCATATATTTT.

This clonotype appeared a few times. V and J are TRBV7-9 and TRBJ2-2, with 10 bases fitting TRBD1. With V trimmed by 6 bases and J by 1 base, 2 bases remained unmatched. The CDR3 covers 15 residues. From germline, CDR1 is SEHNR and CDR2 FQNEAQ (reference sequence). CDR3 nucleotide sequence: TGTGCCAGCAGGACAGGGGGCGAGAACACCGGGGAGCTGTTTTTT. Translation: CASRTGGENTGELFF.

As DNA, the CDR3 is TGTGCCAGCAGAGGGACAGGACTGGGCGGCTACACCTTC. Translating it yields CASRGTGLGGYTF. The gene calls are TRBV12-3 or TRBV12-4 and TRBJ1-2, with 8 bases aligning to TRBD1. Trimming removed 6 bases from V and 8 bases from J; junction bases left unmatched: 8. The CDR3 loop spans 13 amino acids.

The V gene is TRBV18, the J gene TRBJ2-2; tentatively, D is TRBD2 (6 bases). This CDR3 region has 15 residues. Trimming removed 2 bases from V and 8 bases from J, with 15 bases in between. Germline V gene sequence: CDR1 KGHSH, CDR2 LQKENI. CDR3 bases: TGTGCCAGCTCACCAGTCCGAGGAGGGCATGGGGAGCTGTTTTTT. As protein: CASSPVRGGHGELFF.

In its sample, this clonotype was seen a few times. CDR3 sequence: CASSLGSPDEQYF. For the CDR3, the DNA is TGTGCCAGCTCTTTGGGGTCCCCGGACGAGCAGTACTTC. The chain combines TRBV4-2 with TRBJ2-7; D not resolved. V shed 8 bases and J shed 5 bases, with 16 bases lying between them. The length of the CDR3 is 13 residues. The V gene's germline CDR1 is LGHNA and CDR2 YNFKEQ.

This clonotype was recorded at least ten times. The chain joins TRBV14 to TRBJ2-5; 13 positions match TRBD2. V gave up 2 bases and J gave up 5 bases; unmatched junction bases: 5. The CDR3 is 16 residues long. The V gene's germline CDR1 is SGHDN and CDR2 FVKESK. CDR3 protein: CASSQRLAGGGETQYF. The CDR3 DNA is TGTGCCAGCAGCCAACGACTAGCGGGAGGAGGGGAGACCCAGTACTTC.

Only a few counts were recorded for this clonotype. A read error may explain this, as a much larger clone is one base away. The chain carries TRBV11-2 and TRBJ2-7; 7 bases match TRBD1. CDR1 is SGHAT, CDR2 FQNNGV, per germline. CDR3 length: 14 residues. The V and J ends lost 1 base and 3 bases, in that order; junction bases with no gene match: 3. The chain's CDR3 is CASSLGTGYYEQYF. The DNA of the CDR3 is TGTGCCAGCAGCTTAGGGACAGGCTACTACGAGCAGTACTTC.

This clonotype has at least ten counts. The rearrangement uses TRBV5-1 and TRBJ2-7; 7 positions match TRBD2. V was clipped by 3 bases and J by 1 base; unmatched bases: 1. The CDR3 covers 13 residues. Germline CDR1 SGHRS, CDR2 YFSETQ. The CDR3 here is CASSWGGSYEQYF. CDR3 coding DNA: TGCGCCAGCAGCTGGGGGGGGTCCTACGAGCAGTACTTC.

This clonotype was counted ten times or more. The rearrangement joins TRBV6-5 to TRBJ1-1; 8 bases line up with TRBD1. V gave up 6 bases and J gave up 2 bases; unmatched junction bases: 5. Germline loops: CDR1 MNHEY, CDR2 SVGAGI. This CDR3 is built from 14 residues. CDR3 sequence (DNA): TGTGCCAGCAGGTTACAGGGGGGCAACACTGAAGCTTTCTTT. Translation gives CASRLQGGNTEAFF.

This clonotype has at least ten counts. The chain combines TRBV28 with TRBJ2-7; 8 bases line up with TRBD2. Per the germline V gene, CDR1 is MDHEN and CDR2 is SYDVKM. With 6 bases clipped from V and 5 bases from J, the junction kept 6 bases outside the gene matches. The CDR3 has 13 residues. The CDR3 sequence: CASRTTGGHEQYF. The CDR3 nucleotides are TGTGCCAGCAGAACGACGGGAGGGCACGAGCAGTACTTC.

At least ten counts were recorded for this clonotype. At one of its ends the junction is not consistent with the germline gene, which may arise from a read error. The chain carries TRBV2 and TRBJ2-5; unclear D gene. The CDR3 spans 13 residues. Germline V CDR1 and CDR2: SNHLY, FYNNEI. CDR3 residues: CASSRHPQEAQYF. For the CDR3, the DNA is TGTGCCAGCAGTCGCCATCCCCAAGAGGCCCAGTACTTC.

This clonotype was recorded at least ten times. CDR3 region: CASNRPGLAGASYEQYF. The CDR3 bases are TGTGCCAGCAACCGACCGGGACTAGCGGGTGCTTCCTACGAGCAGTACTTC. V is TRBV6-4 and J is TRBJ2-7; the match to TRBD2 covers 12 bases. CDR3 length: 17 amino acids. V trimming: 7 bases; J trimming: 1 base; junction bases outside the gene matches: 11. Germline lookup yields CDR1 MRHNA and CDR2 SNTAGT.